This T cell receptor beta chain was obtained from a study of OX40 agonist ivuxolimab in advanced cancers. Clones were sequenced by immunoSEQ multiplex PCR, and TCRdb holds only the in-frame ones, with some missing. The table records about 80,000 clones, around 94% of them present only once. V was pared by 2 bases and J by 3 bases, with 5 bases between. Germline-derived CDR1 and CDR2 are SGHNT and YENEEA. The length of the CDR3 is 12 residues. The V and J genes are TRBV11-3 and TRBJ2-7, with D unclear. The sequence came from an adult with an advanced solid tumor such as melanoma, head and neck, liver or kidney cancer. This specimen consisted of CD4+ or CD8+ T cells sorted from blood, obtained in a trial of the OX40 agonist ivuxolimab. The CDR3 sequence is CASSLLGYEQYF. In DNA, the CDR3 is TGTGCCAGCAGCTTACTTGGCTACGAGCAGTACTTC.